Given below is one T cell receptor (beta chain) in context. Its specificity is unknown. The V gene lost 3 bases and the J gene lost 4 bases, with 12 bases spanning the gap. Germline-derived CDR1 and CDR2 are ENHRY and SYGVKD. The CDR3 consists of 14 residues. The data are from a study of cytomegalovirus exposure and HLA in healthy donors. Findings and limits, study-wide: A later analysis revealed that TCR association rates differed between HLA loci, peaking at DRB1 and bottoming out at HLA-C. Researchers reported in a later analysis that a missense DCLRE1C variant was tied to TCR beta V- and J-gene trimming. 150 or so TCR beta chains were listed as cytomegalovirus-associated.

Primers for the PCR totalled 60 Vbeta and 13 Jbeta. Clones were sequenced by immunoSEQ multiplex PCR, and TCRdb holds only the in-frame ones, with some missing. Of fewer than 150,000 clones in the sample, about four fifths are singletons; the top ten hold approximately 2.4%. The chain links TRBV10-3 to TRBJ2-5; TRBD2 is a possible D gene (5 bases). Source material: PBMCs. This clonotype was obtained from a male donor in good health and CMV-seronegative. The DNA of the CDR3 is TGTGCCATCAGTGAAAGGTCGGGGTTAGAGACCCAGTACTTC. Protein sequence: CAISERSGLETQYF.